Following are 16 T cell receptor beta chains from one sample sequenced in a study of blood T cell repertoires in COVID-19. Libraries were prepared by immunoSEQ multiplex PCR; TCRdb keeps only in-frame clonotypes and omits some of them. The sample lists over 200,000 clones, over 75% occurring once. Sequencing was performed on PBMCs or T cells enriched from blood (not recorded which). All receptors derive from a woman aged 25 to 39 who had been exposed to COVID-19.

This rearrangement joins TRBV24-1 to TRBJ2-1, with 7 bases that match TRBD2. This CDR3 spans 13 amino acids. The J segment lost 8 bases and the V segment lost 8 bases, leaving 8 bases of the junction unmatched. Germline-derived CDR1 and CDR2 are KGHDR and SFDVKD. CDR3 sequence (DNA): TGTGCCACCATGGCGGGAGACGGCCATGAGCAGTTCTTC. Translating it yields CATMAGDGHEQFF.

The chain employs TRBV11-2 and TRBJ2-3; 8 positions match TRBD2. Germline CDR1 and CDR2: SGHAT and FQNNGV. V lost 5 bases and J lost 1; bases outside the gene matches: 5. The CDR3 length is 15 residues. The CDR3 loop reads CASSAVAGRTDTQYF. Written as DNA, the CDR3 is TGTGCCAGCAGCGCGGTAGCGGGACGCACAGATACGCAGTATTTT.

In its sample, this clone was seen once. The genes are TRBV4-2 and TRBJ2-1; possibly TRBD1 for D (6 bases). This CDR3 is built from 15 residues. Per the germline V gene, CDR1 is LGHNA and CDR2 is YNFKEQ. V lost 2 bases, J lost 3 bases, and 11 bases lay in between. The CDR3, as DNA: TGTGCCAGCAGCCAAACAGGGCGACTCTACAATGAGCAGTTCTTC. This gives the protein CASSQTGRLYNEQFF.

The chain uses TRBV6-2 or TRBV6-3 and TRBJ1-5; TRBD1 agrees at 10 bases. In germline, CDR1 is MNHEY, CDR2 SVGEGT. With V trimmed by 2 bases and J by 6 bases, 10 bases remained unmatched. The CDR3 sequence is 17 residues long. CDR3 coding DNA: TGTGCCAGCAGTTACCAAATTGGACAGGGGGTTCCTCAGCCCCAGCATTTT. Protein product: CASSYQIGQGVPQPQHF.

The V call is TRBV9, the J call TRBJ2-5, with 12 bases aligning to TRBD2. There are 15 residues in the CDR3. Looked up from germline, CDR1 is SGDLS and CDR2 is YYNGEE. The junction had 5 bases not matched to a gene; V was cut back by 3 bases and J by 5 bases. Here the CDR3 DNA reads TGTGCCAGCAGCGCGTCTAGCGGGAGGGAGGAGACCCAGTACTTC. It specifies CASSASSGREETQYF.

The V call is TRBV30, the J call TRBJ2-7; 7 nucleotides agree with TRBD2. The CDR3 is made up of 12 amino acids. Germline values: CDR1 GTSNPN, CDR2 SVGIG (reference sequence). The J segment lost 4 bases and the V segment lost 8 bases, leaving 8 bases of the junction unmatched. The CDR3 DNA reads TGTGCCGGGACGATGGGGGGGTACGAGCAGTACTTC. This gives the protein CAGTMGGYEQYF.

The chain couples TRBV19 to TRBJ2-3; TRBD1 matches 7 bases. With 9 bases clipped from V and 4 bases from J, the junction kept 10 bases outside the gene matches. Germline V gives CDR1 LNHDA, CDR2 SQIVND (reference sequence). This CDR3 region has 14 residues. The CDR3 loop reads CASRKGAKADTQYF. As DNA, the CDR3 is TGTGCCAGCCGGAAGGGGGCAAAGGCAGATACGCAGTATTTT. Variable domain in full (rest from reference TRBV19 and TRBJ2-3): DGGITQSPKYLFRKEGQNVTLSCEQNLNHDAMYWYRQDPGQGLRLIYYSQIVNDFQKGDIAEGYSVSREKKESFPLTVTSAQKNPTAFYLCASRKGAKADTQYFGPGTRLTVL.

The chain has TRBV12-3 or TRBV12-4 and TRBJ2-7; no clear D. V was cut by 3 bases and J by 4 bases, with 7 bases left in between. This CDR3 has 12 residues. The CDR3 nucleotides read TGTGCCAGCAGTTTCTTCAGGTACGAGCAGTACTTC. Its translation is CASSFFRYEQYF.

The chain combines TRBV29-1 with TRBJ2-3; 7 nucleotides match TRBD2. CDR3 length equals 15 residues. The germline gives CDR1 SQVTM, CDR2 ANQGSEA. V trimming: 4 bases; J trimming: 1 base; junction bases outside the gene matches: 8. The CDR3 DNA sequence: TGCAGCGTTGTGGGAGGCGGGGGACGCACAGATACGCAGTATTTT. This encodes CSVVGGGGRTDTQYF.

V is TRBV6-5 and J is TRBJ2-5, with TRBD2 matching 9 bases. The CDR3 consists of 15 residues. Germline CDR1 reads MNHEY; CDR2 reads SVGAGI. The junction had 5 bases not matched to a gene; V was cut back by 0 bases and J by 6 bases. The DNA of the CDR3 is TGTGCCAGCAGTTACTCTAGCGGGAGAGGGAAGACCCAGTACTTC. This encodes CASSYSSGRGKTQYF.

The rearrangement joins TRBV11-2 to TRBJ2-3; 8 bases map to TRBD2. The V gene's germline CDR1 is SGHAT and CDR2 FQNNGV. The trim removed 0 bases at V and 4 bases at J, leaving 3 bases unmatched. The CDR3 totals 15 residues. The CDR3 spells CASSLDFGRADTQYF. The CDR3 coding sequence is TGTGCCAGCAGCTTAGATTTCGGGAGGGCAGATACGCAGTATTTT. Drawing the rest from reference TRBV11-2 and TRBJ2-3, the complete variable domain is EAGVAQSPRYKIIEKRQSVAFWCNPISGHATLYWYQQILGQGPKLLIQFQNNGVVDDSQLPKDRFSAERLKGVDSTLKIQPAKLEDSAVYLCASSLDFGRADTQYFGPGTRLTVL.

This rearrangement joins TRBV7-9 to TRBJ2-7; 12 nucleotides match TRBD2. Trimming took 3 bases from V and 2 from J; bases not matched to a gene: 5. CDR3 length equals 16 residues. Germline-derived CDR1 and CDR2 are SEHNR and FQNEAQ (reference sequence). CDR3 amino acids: CASSLTSGSYPYEQYF. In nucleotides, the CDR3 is TGTGCCAGCAGCTTGACTAGCGGGAGCTATCCCTACGAGCAGTACTTC.

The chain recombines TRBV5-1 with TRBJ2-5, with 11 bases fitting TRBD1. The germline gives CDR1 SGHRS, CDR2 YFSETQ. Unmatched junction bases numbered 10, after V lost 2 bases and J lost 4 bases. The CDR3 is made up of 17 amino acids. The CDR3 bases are TGCGCCAGCAGCTTCGGACAGGGGGCGAGTGAGGTAGAGACCCAGTACTTC. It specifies CASSFGQGASEVETQYF.

This CDR3 reads CASSPNWTGMGNQPQHF. CDR3 nucleotides: TGTGCCAGCAGCCCGAACTGGACAGGGATGGGCAATCAGCCCCAGCATTTT. The chain links TRBV13 to TRBJ1-5; 8 nucleotides align to TRBD1. V lost 5 bases, J lost 2 bases, and 11 bases stayed unmatched. This CDR3 is 17 amino acids long. The V gene's germline CDR1 is PRHDT and CDR2 FYEKMQ (reference sequence).

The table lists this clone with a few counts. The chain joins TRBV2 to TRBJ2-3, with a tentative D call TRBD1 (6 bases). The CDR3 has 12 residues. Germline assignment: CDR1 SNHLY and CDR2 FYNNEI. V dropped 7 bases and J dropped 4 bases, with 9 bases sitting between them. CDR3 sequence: CASNEGADTQYF. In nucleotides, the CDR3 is TGTGCCAGCAACGAGGGGGCAGATACGCAGTATTTT.

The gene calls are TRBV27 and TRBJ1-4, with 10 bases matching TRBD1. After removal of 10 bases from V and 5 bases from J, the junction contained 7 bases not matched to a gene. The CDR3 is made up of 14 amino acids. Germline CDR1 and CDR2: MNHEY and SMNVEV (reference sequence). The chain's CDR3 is CATGQGPHNEKLFF. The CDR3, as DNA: TGTGCCACGGGACAGGGGCCTCACAATGAAAAACTGTTTTTT.